This TCR beta chain derives from a study of blood T cell repertoires in COVID-19. Measured with immunoSEQ multiplex PCR; TCRdb has only the in-frame clones, and not every one. Of about 350,000 clones listed, approximately 89% were seen once; the top ten hold about 3.5%. This clone appeared a single time. Trimming shortened V by 5 bases and J by 10 bases, and 19 bases separated the two germline ends. CDR3 size: 14 residues. Per germline, CDR1 SGHAT and CDR2 FQNNGV. The sequence derives from a woman under 30 who had recovered from COVID-19. The chain joins TRBV11-2 to TRBJ2-3; D is perhaps TRBD1 (7 bases). The sequenced material came from peripheral blood. The CDR3 nucleotides are TGTGCCAGCAGCGTGCTCAGGGGGGTCGGGGCGCAGTATTTT. It encodes CASSVLRGVGAQYF.